This entry describes one T cell receptor beta chain. What it binds is unknown. The sample originates from a study of cytomegalovirus exposure and HLA in healthy donors. Whole-study results and caveats: The tendency of first-cohort TCR clusters to co-occur in the 120 or so validation repertoires emerged from a later analysis. Reports described diagnosis of cytomegalovirus status by the classifier as highly specific and sensitive. The study labeled approximately 150 TCR beta chains cytomegalovirus-associated.

Assay used: immunoSEQ multiplex PCR; TCRdb lists only in-frame clones, some missing. The table shows approximately 160,000 clones, with around nine tenths occurring only once. The source material was PBMCs. The receptor's source is a young woman in good health and CMV-seropositive.

The CDR3 nucleotides read TGTGCCAGCAGCACCGGGGGTGGGCGGGATGAGCAGTTCTTC. Its protein is CASSTGGGRDEQFF. J is TRBJ2-1 and V is TRBV11-3, with D possibly being TRBD2 (6 bases). Germline lookup yields CDR1 SGHNT and CDR2 YENEEA. Trimming shortened V by 5 bases and J by 8 bases, and 16 bases separated the two germline ends. The CDR3 has 14 residues.